The present TCR beta chain was sequenced within a study of cytomegalovirus exposure and HLA in healthy donors. The PCR ran on 60 Vbeta and 13 Jbeta primers. Here immunoSEQ multiplex PCR was the method, and the copy in TCRdb shows in-frame clones only, minus some. The sample has roughly 130,000 clones, around three quarters seen once. V was shortened by 3 bases and J by 9 bases, with 9 bases between the two germline ends. The CDR3 length is 12 residues. Per germline, CDR1 MNHNS and CDR2 SASEGT. This clone was seen only a few times. The source of this sequence is a male donor in good health and CMV-seronegative. This chain connects TRBV6-1 to TRBJ1-5; no reliable D call. Source material: PBMCs. The CDR3 region has the DNA TGTGCCAGCAGTGACGTTGTCGGGCCCCAGCATTTT. As protein: CASSDVVGPQHF.